This is a list of T cell receptor beta chains from one sample in a study of blood T cell repertoires in COVID-19. The assay was immunoSEQ multiplex PCR, and TCRdb's table has in-frame clones only and misses some. This table has under 300,000 clones, about 88% appearing once. Sequencing was performed on PBMCs or T cells enriched from blood (not recorded which). The receptors derive from a woman aged 45-65 years who had been exposed to COVID-19. Both conserved end residues are part of each CDR3. Fields, in order: J gene, D gene, V gene, clone size, CDR3 protein, CDR3 DNA. A D gene is named only where the DNA matches it firmly. A clone size is listed for some rows: how often the clone was seen (once, few, many), or a class if it is expanded.

TRBJ1-1	TRBD1	TRBV5-6	.	CASSSNSQGATEAFF	TGTGCCAGCAGCTCGAACTCCCAGGGGGCCACTGAAGCTTTCTTT
TRBJ1-3	TRBD1	TRBV3-1/TRBV3-2	.	CASSRTGDSGNTIYF	TGTGCCAGCAGCCGGACAGGAGACTCTGGAAACACCATATATTTT
TRBJ2-6	TRBD1	TRBV4-1	.	CASSPGGWSSGANVLTF	TGCGCCAGCAGCCCAGGGGGCTGGAGCTCTGGGGCCAACGTCCTGACTTTC
TRBJ1-2	.	TRBV18	.	CASSPLGELKGYTF	TGTGCCAGCTCACCATTGGGAGAATTGAAAGGCTACACCTTC
TRBJ2-2	.	TRBV28	.	CASREQGRGELFF	TGTGCCAGCAGGGAACAGGGTCGGGGGGAGCTGTTTTTT
TRBJ1-6	.	TRBV10-3	.	CAISDSPTFSYNSPLHF	TGTGCCATCAGTGACTCACCGACTTTCTCCTATAATTCACCCCTCCACTTT
TRBJ2-7	.	TRBV6-2/TRBV6-3	few	CASSYIPEREQYF	TGTGCCAGCAGTTACATTCCGGAGCGTGAGCAGTACTTC
TRBJ2-7	.	TRBV5-1	.	CASSSDGGSSYEQYF	TGCGCCAGCAGCTCCGATGGGGGGAGCTCCTACGAGCAGTACTTC
TRBJ2-7	TRBD1	TRBV23-1	.	CASSQPQGTVSPYEQYF	TGCGCCAGCAGTCAGCCCCAAGGGACAGTTAGCCCCTACGAGCAGTACTTC
TRBJ1-3	.	TRBV4-1	.	CASSQDPGEGNTIYF	TGCGCCAGCAGCCAAGATCCGGGGGAGGGAAACACCATATATTTT